Shown below are 16 T cell receptor beta chains from a single sample sequenced in a study of human T cells and chemical hapten exposure. MiXCR, run by TCRdb on the RACE reads, gives a single entry per CDR3 protein. The top ten clones hold roughly 1.2% of a sample with about 250,000 distinct CDR3 sequences, approximately 7.5% of them seen once. This sample's time point: pre-sensitization, week 0. Regarding treatment: therapeutic diphenylcyclopropenone sensitization with weekly scalp DPC. This specimen consisted of whole blood, obtained in connection with sensitization to the hapten diphenylcyclopropenone (DPC). The receptor source for this set is a young man with alopecia areata. Some clones in this sample may be carry-over from other donors' samples.

V gene TRBV27 combines with J gene TRBJ2-1, with a tentative D call TRBD1 (7 bases). Germline V gene lookup returns CDR1 MNHEY and CDR2 SMNVEV (reference sequence). V lost 6 bases and J 2 bases, leaving 14 bases between the germline ends. The CDR3 is 15 residues long. The CDR3 reads CASSQGGPTYNEQFF. The CDR3 region has the DNA TGTGCCAGCAGCCAGGGGGGACCTACCTACAATGAGCAGTTCTTC.

This chain uses TRBV12-3 or TRBV12-4 with TRBJ2-5; 12 nucleotides match TRBD2. This CDR3 spans 14 amino acids. Germline trimming cut 6 bases from V and 4 bases from J; bases unmatched to any gene: 3. CDR3 residues: CASRLAGGGETQYF. The CDR3 DNA reads TGTGCCAGCAGACTAGCGGGGGGTGGAGAGACCCAGTACTTC.

Here the CDR3 reads CASSLGTSGGHYEQYV. The CDR3 coding sequence is TGTGCCAGCAGCCTAGGGACTAGCGGGGGCCACTACGAGCAGTACGTC. The chain recombines TRBV7-9 with TRBJ2-7; 14 nucleotides match TRBD2. The CDR3 is 16 amino acids. V gave up 5 bases and J gave up 3 bases; unmatched junction bases: 6. Germline lookup yields CDR1 SEHNR and CDR2 FQNEAQ (reference sequence).

The chain recombines TRBV6-5 with TRBJ2-7; no clear D gene. CDR3 length: 14 residues. V lost 0 bases, J lost 3 bases, and 9 bases lay in between. CDR1 is MNHEY and CDR2 is SVGAGI in the germline V gene. The chain's CDR3 is CASSYSPENYEQYF. CDR3 sequence (DNA): TGTGCCAGCAGTTACTCGCCCGAGAACTACGAGCAGTACTTC.

This clonotype has a handful of counts. The chain couples TRBV6-2 or TRBV6-3 to TRBJ1-1; 7 bases align to TRBD1. Trimming cost V 2 bases and J 3 bases; bases outside gene matches: 6. This CDR3 contains 15 residues. Germline V CDR1 and CDR2: MNHEY, SVGEGT. As DNA, the CDR3 is TGTGCCAGCAGTTACAGACCCCAGGGGGACACTGAAGCTTTCTTT. The encoded protein is CASSYRPQGDTEAFF.

DNA for the CDR3: TGTGCCAGCAGCTCTCGACAGGGAAAAAATTCACCCCTCCACTTT. This codes for CASSSRQGKNSPLHF. V is TRBV5-4 and J is TRBJ1-6; 7 bases are a match to TRBD1. The CDR3 is 15 residues long. CDR1 and CDR2 (germline): SGHNT, YYREEE (reference sequence). J lost 7 bases, V lost 3 bases, and 7 bases had no gene match. Full variable domain (outside the CDR3, taken from reference TRBV5-4 and TRBJ1-6): ETGVTQSPTHLIKTRGQQVTLRCSSQSGHNTVSWYQQALGQGPQFIFQYYREEENGRGNFPPRFSGLQFPNYSSELNVNALELDDSALYLCASSSRQGKNSPLHFGNGTRLTVT.

This clonotype was observed a handful of times. V and J are TRBV7-9 and TRBJ1-4; D remains unclear. The CDR3 loop spans 15 amino acids. Germline CDR1 reads SEHNR; CDR2 reads FQNEAQ (reference sequence). V was clipped by 5 bases and J by 5 bases, with 15 bases between them. CDR3 sequence (DNA): TGTGCCAGCAGCGTGACCGAAACCCCCAATGAAAAACTGTTTTTT. Amino acid sequence: CASSVTETPNEKLFF.

This chain joins TRBV20-1 and TRBJ1-1; D gene uncertain. The CDR3 totals 14 residues. CDR1 and CDR2 (germline): DFQATT, SNEGSKA (reference sequence). V lost 1 base and J lost 5, with 14 bases in between. The chain's CDR3 is CSARGARFSTEAFF. The CDR3 nucleotides read TGCAGTGCTAGAGGGGCCAGATTCAGTACTGAAGCTTTCTTT.

This clonotype was seen more than once but under ten times. CDR3 region: CASQRDNEETQYF. In DNA, the CDR3 is TGCGCCTCACAAAGGGACAATGAGGAGACCCAGTACTTC. J is TRBJ2-5 and V is TRBV5-1, with a possible D match to TRBD1 (6 bases). This CDR3 has 13 residues. From germline, CDR1 is SGHRS and CDR2 YFSETQ. Trimming shortened V by 10 bases and J by 5 bases, and 18 bases separated the two germline ends.

In its sample, this clonotype was seen many times. The V gene is TRBV7-2, the J gene TRBJ2-3, with 7 positions matching TRBD2. Losses at the gene ends were 4 bases for V and 2 bases for J; bases not matched to a gene: 3. Germline V gives CDR1 SGHTA, CDR2 FQGNSA. The CDR3 is 14 residues long. The CDR3: CASSSSGATDTQYF. The CDR3 nucleotides are TGTGCCAGCAGCTCGAGCGGGGCCACAGATACGCAGTATTTT.

As DNA, the CDR3 is TGCGCCAGCAGCTTCTCCGGGCCCCAAGAGACCCAGTACTTC. Protein product: CASSFSGPQETQYF. The chain carries TRBV5-1 and TRBJ2-5; D is unresolved. V lost 2 bases and J 1 base, leaving 9 bases between the germline ends. The CDR3 is made up of 14 amino acids. CDR1 and CDR2 (germline): SGHRS, YFSETQ.

This clonotype was observed a few times. V and J are TRBV11-2 and TRBJ1-6; D remains unclear. This CDR3 is 16 amino acids long. V was clipped by 0 bases and J by 0 bases, with 6 bases between them. Germline assignment: CDR1 SGHAT and CDR2 FQNNGV. CDR3 nucleotide sequence: TGTGCCAGCAGCTTAGAACTCTACTCCTATAATTCACCCCTCCACTTT. Amino acid sequence: CASSLELYSYNSPLHF. Filled out from reference TRBV11-2 and TRBJ1-6, the complete variable domain reads EAGVAQSPRYKIIEKRQSVAFWCNPISGHATLYWYQQILGQGPKLLIQFQNNGVVDDSQLPKDRFSAERLKGVDSTLKIQPAKLEDSAVYLCASSLELYSYNSPLHFGNGTRLTVT.

This clonotype was found a few times. V gene TRBV6-5 combines with J gene TRBJ2-7; 8 bases are shared with TRBD2. Germline V gene lookup returns CDR1 MNHEY and CDR2 SVGAGI. J gave up 2 bases and V 0 bases, and 6 bases lay outside the gene matches. The CDR3 has 16 residues. The CDR3 bases are TGTGCCAGCAGTTACTCAGCCGGGACTAGTCCCTACGAGCAGTACGTC. It encodes CASSYSAGTSPYEQYV.

This clonotype occurred many times. The chain couples TRBV10-3 to TRBJ2-7, with no clear D. The CDR3 is 13 amino acids. Between the trimmed V and J ends, which lost 3 bases and 2 bases, there was a span of 8 bases. Per germline, CDR1 ENHRY and CDR2 SYGVKD. This CDR3 reads CAISDSGPYEQYV. The DNA of the CDR3 is TGTGCCATCAGTGATTCTGGACCCTACGAGCAGTACGTC.

In this sample, this clonotype turned up many times. This chain connects TRBV7-9 to TRBJ2-7; D ambiguous. The CDR3 runs 13 residues. Trimming shortened V by 1 base and J by 3 bases, and 7 bases separated the two germline ends. Germline CDR1 reads SEHNR; CDR2 reads FQNEAQ (reference sequence). Here the CDR3 DNA reads TGTGCCAGCAGCTTAGGCCAGTTCTACGAGCAGTACTTC. This codes for CASSLGQFYEQYF.

This clonotype was seen a few times. The chain combines TRBV29-1 with TRBJ1-2, with D perhaps matching TRBD1 (5 bases). This CDR3 is built from 13 residues. Germline loops: CDR1 SQVTM, CDR2 ANQGSEA. The germline V and J ends were trimmed by 3 bases and 5 bases, with 13 bases remaining between them. In DNA form, the CDR3 reads TGCAGCGTTGATGGGGACCCCACTTATGGCTACACCTTC. Amino acids: CSVDGDPTYGYTF.